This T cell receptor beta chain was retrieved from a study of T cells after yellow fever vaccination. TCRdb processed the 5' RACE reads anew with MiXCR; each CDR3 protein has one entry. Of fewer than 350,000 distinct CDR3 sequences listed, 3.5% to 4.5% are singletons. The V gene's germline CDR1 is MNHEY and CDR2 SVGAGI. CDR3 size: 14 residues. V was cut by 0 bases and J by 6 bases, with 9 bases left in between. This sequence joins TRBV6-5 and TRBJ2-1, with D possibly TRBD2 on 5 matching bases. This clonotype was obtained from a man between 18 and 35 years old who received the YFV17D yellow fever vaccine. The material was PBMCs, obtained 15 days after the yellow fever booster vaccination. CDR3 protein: CASSYSAEGNEQFF. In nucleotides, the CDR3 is TGTGCCAGCAGTTACTCGGCAGAGGGCAATGAGCAGTTCTTC.